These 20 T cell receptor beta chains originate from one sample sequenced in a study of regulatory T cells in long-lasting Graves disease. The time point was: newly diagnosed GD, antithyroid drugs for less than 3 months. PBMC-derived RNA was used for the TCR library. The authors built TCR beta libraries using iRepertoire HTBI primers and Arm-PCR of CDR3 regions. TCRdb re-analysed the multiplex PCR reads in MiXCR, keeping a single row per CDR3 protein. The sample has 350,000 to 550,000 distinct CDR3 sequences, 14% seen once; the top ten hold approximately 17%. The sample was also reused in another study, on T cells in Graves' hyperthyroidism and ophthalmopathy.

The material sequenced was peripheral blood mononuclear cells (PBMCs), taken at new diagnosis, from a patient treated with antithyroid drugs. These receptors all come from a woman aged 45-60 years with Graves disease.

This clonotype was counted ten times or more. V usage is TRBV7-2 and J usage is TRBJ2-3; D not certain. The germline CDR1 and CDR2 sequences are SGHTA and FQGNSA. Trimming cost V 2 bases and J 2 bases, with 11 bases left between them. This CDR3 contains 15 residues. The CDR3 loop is CASSLSGGTTDTQYF. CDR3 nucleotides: TGTGCCAGCAGCTTAAGTGGTGGAACCACAGATACGCAGTATTTT. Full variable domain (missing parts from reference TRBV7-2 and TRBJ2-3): GAGVSQSPSNKVTEKGKDVELRCDPISGHTALYWYRQSLGQGLEFLIYFQGNSAPDKSGLPSDRFSAERTGGSVSTLTIQRTQQEDSAVYLCASSLSGGTTDTQYFGPGTRLTVL.

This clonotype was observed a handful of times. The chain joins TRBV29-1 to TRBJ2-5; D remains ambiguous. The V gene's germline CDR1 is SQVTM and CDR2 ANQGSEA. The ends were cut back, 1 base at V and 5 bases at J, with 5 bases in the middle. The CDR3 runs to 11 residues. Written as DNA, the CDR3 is TGCAGCGTTGAAGTTCGGGAGACCCAGTACTTC. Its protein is CSVEVRETQYF.

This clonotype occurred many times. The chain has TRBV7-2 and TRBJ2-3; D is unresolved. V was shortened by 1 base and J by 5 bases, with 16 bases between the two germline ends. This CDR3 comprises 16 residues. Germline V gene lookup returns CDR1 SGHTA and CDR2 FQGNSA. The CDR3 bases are TGTGCCAGCAGCTTAGTGGTGTTAATTTCCGAAGATACGCAGTATTTT. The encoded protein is CASSLVVLISEDTQYF.

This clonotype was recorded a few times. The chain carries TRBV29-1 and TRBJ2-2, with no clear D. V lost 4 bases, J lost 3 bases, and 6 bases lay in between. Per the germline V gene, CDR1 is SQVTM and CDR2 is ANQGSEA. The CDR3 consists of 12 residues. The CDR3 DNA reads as TGCAGCGTTGTTCGGGACACCGGGGAGCTGTTTTTT. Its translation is CSVVRDTGELFF.

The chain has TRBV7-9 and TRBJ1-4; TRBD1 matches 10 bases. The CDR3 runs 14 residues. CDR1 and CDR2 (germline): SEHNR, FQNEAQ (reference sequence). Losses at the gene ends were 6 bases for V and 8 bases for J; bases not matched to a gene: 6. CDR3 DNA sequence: TGTGCCAGCAGTGAGACAGGGGGCTACGAAAAACTGTTTTTT. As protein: CASSETGGYEKLFF.

The CDR3 bases are TGTGCCAGCAGCTCCTTTGGGACAGGAGGGAACACCGGGGAGCTGTTTTTT. Its protein is CASSSFGTGGNTGELFF. This chain uses TRBV7-9 with TRBJ2-2; 8 nucleotides line up with TRBD1. The germline V gene encodes CDR1 SEHNR and CDR2 FQNEAQ (reference sequence). J lost 1 base, V lost 4 bases, and 8 bases had no gene match. The CDR3 loop spans 17 amino acids.

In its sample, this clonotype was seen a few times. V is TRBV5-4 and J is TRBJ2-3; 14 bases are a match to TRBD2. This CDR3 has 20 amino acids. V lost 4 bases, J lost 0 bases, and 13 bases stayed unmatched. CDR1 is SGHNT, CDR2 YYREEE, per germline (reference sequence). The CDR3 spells CASSPGTSGGAPISTDTQYF. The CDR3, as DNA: TGTGCCAGCAGCCCCGGGACTAGCGGGGGAGCACCGATTAGCACAGATACGCAGTATTTT.

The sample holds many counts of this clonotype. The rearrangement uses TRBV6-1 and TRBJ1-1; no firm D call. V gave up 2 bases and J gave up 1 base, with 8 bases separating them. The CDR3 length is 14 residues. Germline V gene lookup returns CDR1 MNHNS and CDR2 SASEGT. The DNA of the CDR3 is TGTGCCAGCAGTGAAACCCGACAGAACACTGAAGCTTTCTTT. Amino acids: CASSETRQNTEAFF.

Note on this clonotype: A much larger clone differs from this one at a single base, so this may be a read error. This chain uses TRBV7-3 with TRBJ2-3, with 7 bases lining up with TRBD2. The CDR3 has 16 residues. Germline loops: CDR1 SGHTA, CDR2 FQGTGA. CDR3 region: CASSSRSGASTDTRYF. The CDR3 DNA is TGTGCCAGCAGCTCCCGGAGCGGGGCTAGCACAGATACGCGGTATTTT.

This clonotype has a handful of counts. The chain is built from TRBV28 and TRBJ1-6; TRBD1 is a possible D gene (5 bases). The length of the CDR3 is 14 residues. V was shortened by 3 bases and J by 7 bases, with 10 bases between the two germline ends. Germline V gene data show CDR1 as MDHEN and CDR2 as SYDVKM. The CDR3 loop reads CASSFPGANSPLHF. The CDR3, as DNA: TGTGCCAGCAGTTTTCCCGGGGCCAATTCACCCCTCCACTTT.

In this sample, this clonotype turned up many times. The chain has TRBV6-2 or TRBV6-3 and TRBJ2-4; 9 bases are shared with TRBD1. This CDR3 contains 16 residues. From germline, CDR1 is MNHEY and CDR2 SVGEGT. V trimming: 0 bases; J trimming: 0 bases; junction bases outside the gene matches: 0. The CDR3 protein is CASSYSTGGAKNIQYF. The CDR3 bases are TGTGCCAGCAGTTACTCGACAGGGGGAGCCAAAAACATTCAGTACTTC.

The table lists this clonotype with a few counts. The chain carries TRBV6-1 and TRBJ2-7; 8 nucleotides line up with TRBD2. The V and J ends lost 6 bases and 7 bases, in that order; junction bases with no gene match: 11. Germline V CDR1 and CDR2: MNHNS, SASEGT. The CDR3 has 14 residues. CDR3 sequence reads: CASRPGLVMIEQYF. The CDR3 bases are TGTGCCAGCAGGCCGGGACTAGTGATGATAGAGCAGTACTTC.

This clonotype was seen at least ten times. The CDR3 coding sequence is TGTGCCAGCAGCTTAGGCGGGACAGGGAACTACGAGCAGTACTTC. Translation: CASSLGGTGNYEQYF. The chain employs TRBV13 and TRBJ2-7, with TRBD1 identical over 9 bases. The V segment lost 0 bases and the J segment 3 bases; nucleotides outside the gene matches: 3. Germline V CDR1 and CDR2: PRHDT, FYEKMQ (reference sequence). The CDR3 extends over 15 amino acids.

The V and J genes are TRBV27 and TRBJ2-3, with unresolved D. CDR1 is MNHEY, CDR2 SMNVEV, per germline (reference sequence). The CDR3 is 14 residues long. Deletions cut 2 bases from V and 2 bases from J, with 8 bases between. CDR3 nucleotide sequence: TGTGCCAGCAGTTTAGTAGTCCCCACAGATACGCAGTATTTT. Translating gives CASSLVVPTDTQYF.

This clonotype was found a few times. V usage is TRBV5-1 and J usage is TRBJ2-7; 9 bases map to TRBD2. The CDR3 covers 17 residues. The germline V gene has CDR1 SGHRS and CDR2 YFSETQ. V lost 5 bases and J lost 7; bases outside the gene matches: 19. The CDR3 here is CASRGGTSITSLREQYF. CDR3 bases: TGCGCCAGCAGGGGCGGGACTAGCATAACATCCCTACGAGAGCAGTACTTC.

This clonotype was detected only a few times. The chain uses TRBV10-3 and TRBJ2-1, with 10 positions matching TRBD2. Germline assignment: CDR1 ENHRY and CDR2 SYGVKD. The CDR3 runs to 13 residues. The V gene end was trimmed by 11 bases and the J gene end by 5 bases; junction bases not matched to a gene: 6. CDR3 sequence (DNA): TGTGCCGCCGGACTAGCGGAGAACAATGAGCAGTTCTTC. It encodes CAAGLAENNEQFF.

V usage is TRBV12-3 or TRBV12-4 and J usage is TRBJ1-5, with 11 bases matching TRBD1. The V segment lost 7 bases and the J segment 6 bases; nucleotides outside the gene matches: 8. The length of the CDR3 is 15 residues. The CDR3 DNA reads TGTGCCAGCAACCTCGGGACAGGGGGAGTTCAGCCCCAGCATTTT. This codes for CASNLGTGGVQPQHF.

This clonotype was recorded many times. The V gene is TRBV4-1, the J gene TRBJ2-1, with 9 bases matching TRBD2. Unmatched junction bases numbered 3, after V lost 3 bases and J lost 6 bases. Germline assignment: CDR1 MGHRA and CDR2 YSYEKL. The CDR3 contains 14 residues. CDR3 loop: CASSQPTSGNEQFF. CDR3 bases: TGCGCCAGCAGCCAGCCGACTAGCGGCAATGAGCAGTTCTTC.

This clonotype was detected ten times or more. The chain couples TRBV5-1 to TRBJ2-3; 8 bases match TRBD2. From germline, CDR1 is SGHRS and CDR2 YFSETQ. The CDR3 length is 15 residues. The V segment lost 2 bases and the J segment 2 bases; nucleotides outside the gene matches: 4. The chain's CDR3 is CASSLGSGNTDTQYF. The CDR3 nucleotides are TGCGCCAGCAGCTTAGGTAGCGGGAACACAGATACGCAGTATTTT.

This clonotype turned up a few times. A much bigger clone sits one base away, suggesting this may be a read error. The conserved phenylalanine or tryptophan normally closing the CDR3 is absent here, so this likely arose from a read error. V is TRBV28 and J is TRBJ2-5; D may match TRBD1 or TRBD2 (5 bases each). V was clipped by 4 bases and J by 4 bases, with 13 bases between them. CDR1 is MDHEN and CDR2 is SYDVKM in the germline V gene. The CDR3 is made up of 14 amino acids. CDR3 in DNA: TGTGCCAGCAGTTACCTCAGGGACGCAGAGACCCAGTACCTC. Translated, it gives CASSYLRDAETQYL.